This passage covers 30 T cell receptor beta chains from one sample sequenced in a study of cytomegalovirus exposure and HLA in healthy donors. The PCR had 60 Vbeta and 13 Jbeta primers. The assay was immunoSEQ multiplex PCR, and TCRdb's table has in-frame clones only and misses some. Of tens of thousands of clones in the sample, roughly 80% were seen once. Sequenced input: PBMCs. The receptor source for this set is a man younger than 40 in good health and CMV-seronegative.

This clone turned up a few times. This chain uses TRBV27 with TRBJ1-2; 7 bases line up with TRBD1. V lost 6 bases, J lost 8 bases, and 15 bases stayed unmatched. The germline V gene has CDR1 MNHEY and CDR2 SMNVEV (reference sequence). The CDR3 is made up of 15 amino acids. CDR3 coding DNA: TGTGCCAGCAGACCCCTCGACAGGGCGCAAGCGGGCTACACCTTC. Protein sequence: CASRPLDRAQAGYTF.

The chain combines TRBV7-9 with TRBJ1-5, with D unclear. V was clipped by 2 bases and J by 1 base, with 6 bases between them. The CDR3 is made up of 14 amino acids. Germline lookup yields CDR1 SEHNR and CDR2 FQNEAQ (reference sequence). The chain's CDR3 is CASSLPTSNQPQHF. The CDR3 DNA follows: TGTGCCAGCAGCTTACCCACAAGCAATCAGCCCCAGCATTTT.

As for this clone: Germline is not matched at one junction end, which may reflect a read error. V and J are TRBV19 and TRBJ1-2, with 10 bases matching TRBD1. Germline V gene data show CDR1 as LNHDA and CDR2 as SQIVND (reference sequence). The CDR3 runs 14 residues. The CDR3 sequence: CASTTGTGAYRYTF. The CDR3 region has the DNA TGTGCCAGTACCACCGGGACAGGGGCCTATCGCTACACCTTC.

The chain links TRBV7-2 to TRBJ2-5; 7 bases are a match to TRBD1. V was clipped by 4 bases and J by 5 bases; unmatched bases: 10. The CDR3 totals 15 residues. Germline V lookup: CDR1 SGHTA, CDR2 FQGNSA. The CDR3 DNA follows: TGTGCCAGCAGCTCGCGTGGCGGACAGGTTGAGACCCAGTACTTC. Protein: CASSSRGGQVETQYF.

The DNA for the CDR3 is TGTGCCAGCACGCAAACAAGGGGCGATCAGCCCCAGCATTTT. Its protein product is CASTQTRGDQPQHF. The V call is TRBV7-9, the J call TRBJ1-5; a possible D gene is TRBD1 (5 bases). CDR1 is SEHNR, CDR2 FQNEAQ, per germline (reference sequence). CDR3 length: 14 residues. V lost 7 bases and J lost 5, with 15 bases in between.

The chain couples TRBV6-6 to TRBJ1-2; D is perhaps TRBD1 (6 bases). The V and J ends lost 0 bases and 6 bases respectively, with 11 bases between them. The germline V gene has CDR1 MNHNY and CDR2 SVGAGI (reference sequence). The length of the CDR3 is 14 residues. The CDR3 here is CASSYSTGGHGYTF. Here the CDR3 DNA reads TGTGCCAGCAGTTACTCTACGGGGGGCCATGGCTACACCTTC.

This sequence joins TRBV28 and TRBJ2-1; 8 nucleotides align to TRBD2. The CDR3 length is 15 residues. Unmatched junction bases numbered 4, after V lost 1 base and J lost 5 bases. Germline lookup yields CDR1 MDHEN and CDR2 SYDVKM. As DNA, the CDR3 is TGTGCCAGCAGTTTATTTACTAGCGGAAACAATGAGCAGTTCTTC. It yields the protein CASSLFTSGNNEQFF. Variable domain in full (rest from reference TRBV28 and TRBJ2-1): DVKVTQSSRYLVKRTGEKVFLECVQDMDHENMFWYRQDPGLGLRLIYFSYDVKMKEKGDIPEGYSVSREKKERFSLILESASTNQTSMYLCASSLFTSGNNEQFFGPGTRLTVL.

The rearrangement links TRBV7-9 to TRBJ2-1, with 11 positions matching TRBD2. There are 15 residues in the CDR3. Germline V lookup: CDR1 SEHNR, CDR2 FQNEAQ (reference sequence). Losses at the gene ends were 3 bases for V and 7 bases for J; bases not matched to a gene: 5. CDR3 coding DNA: TGTGCCAGCAGCTTGACTAGCGGGGCTCGAAATGAGCAGTTCTTC. Translated, it gives CASSLTSGARNEQFF.

J is TRBJ2-3 and V is TRBV25-1, with TRBD2 matching 8 bases. The V gene's germline CDR1 is MGHDK and CDR2 SYGVNS. V lost 5 bases and J lost 5; bases outside the gene matches: 3. The CDR3 extends over 13 amino acids. The DNA of the CDR3 is TGTGCCAGCAGTAATAGCGGGATAGATACGCAGTATTTT. Protein: CASSNSGIDTQYF. Using reference TRBV25-1 and TRBJ2-3 for the parts outside the CDR3, the full variable domain is EADIYQTPRYLVIGTGKKITLECSQTMGHDKMYWYQQDPGMELHLIHYSYGVNSTEKGDLSSESTVSRIRTEHFPLTLESARPSHTSQYLCASSNSGIDTQYFGPGTRLTVL.

CDR3 bases: TGTGCCAGCACTCCTATTCAGGGACAGGGGGCAAGAAGTGGCTACACCTTC. This codes for CASTPIQGQGARSGYTF. The chain joins TRBV11-2 to TRBJ1-2; 12 bases line up with TRBD1. J gave up 7 bases and V 7 bases, and 16 bases lay outside the gene matches. CDR3 length equals 17 residues. In germline, CDR1 is SGHAT, CDR2 FQNNGV.

The chain combines TRBV28 with TRBJ2-5, with TRBD2 identical over 7 bases. This CDR3 has 15 amino acids. Germline CDR1 MDHEN, CDR2 SYDVKM. Germline trimming cut 1 base from V and 2 bases from J; bases unmatched to any gene: 4. CDR3 protein: CASSLSLAAQETQYF. The CDR3 DNA is TGTGCCAGCAGTTTATCTCTAGCGGCTCAAGAGACCCAGTACTTC.

The chain recombines TRBV28 with TRBJ2-3; TRBD2 matches at 10 bases. Germline-derived CDR1 and CDR2 are MDHEN and SYDVKM. Germline trimming cut 2 bases from V and 5 bases from J; bases unmatched to any gene: 4. The CDR3 has 15 amino acids. The CDR3 DNA reads as TGTGCCAGCAGTTTAAGCGGGAGGGCCCGAGATACGCAGTATTTT. The encoded protein is CASSLSGRARDTQYF.

The rearrangement joins TRBV7-9 to TRBJ2-1, with 10 bases matching TRBD2. Trimming cost V 10 bases and J 9 bases; bases outside gene matches: 12. This CDR3 spans 14 amino acids. Germline values: CDR1 SEHNR, CDR2 FQNEAQ (reference sequence). The CDR3 sequence is CAIPLAGAAGEQFF. DNA of the CDR3: TGTGCCATCCCCCTAGCGGGAGCGGCCGGTGAGCAGTTCTTC.

J is TRBJ1-1 and V is TRBV2, with 7 bases fitting TRBD1. Germline CDR1 is SNHLY and CDR2 is FYNNEI. The V segment lost 6 bases and the J segment 1 base; nucleotides outside the gene matches: 5. CDR3 length equals 14 residues. The CDR3 sequence: CASRTGQRNTEAFF. CDR3 nucleotide sequence: TGTGCCAGCAGGACGGGACAGAGGAACACTGAAGCTTTCTTT.

This sequence joins TRBV15 and TRBJ2-2, with 11 nucleotides matching TRBD2. The CDR3 is 16 residues long. The germline CDR1 and CDR2 sequences are LNHNV and YYDKDF (reference sequence). V shed 1 base and J 5 bases; nucleotides not matched to a gene: 3. CDR3 residues: CATSRGTSGGTGELFF. The CDR3 nucleotides read TGTGCCACCAGCAGAGGTACTAGCGGGGGAACCGGGGAGCTGTTTTTT.

The chain employs TRBV5-1 and TRBJ2-1; unclear D gene. The CDR3 sequence is 13 residues long. Looked up from germline, CDR1 is SGHRS and CDR2 is YFSETQ. The V end was cut by 1 base, the J end by 6 bases, with 8 bases between. The CDR3, as DNA: TGCGCCAGCAGCTTGTACCGGTCCAATGAGCAGTTCTTC. Translated, it gives CASSLYRSNEQFF. The full variable domain, in which reference TRBV5-1 and TRBJ2-1 provide the parts outside the CDR3, is KAGVTQTPRYLIKTRGQQVTLSCSPISGHRSVSWYQQTPGQGLQFLFEYFSETQRNKGNFPGRFSGRQFSNSRSEMNVSTLELGDSALYLCASSLYRSNEQFFGPGTRLTVL.

Comment on this clone: The sample contains more than one DNA sequence encoding this CDR3. V is TRBV5-4 and J is TRBJ2-7; 10 nucleotides align to TRBD1. In germline, CDR1 is SGHNT, CDR2 YYREEE (reference sequence). This CDR3 is built from 13 residues. The V and J ends lost 4 bases and 5 bases, in that order; junction bases with no gene match: 3. The CDR3 here is CASSRQGADEQYF. The CDR3 DNA follows: TGTGCCAGCAGCCGACAGGGGGCAGACGAGCAGTACTTC.

The genes are TRBV28 and TRBJ1-1; D unclear. From germline, CDR1 is MDHEN and CDR2 SYDVKM. This CDR3 spans 14 amino acids. V shed 2 bases and J shed 0 bases, with 7 bases lying between them. This CDR3 reads CASSLGLMNTEAFF. CDR3 in DNA: TGTGCCAGCAGTTTAGGACTGATGAACACTGAAGCTTTCTTT.

This chain connects TRBV2 to TRBJ1-1; maybe TRBD1 (5 bases). Germline CDR1 reads SNHLY; CDR2 reads FYNNEI. The CDR3 loop spans 16 amino acids. Trimming pared 8 bases from V and 4 bases from J, leaving 23 bases between. The CDR3 protein is CASYRVQPGEITEAFF. The CDR3 nucleotides read TGTGCCAGCTATCGGGTCCAGCCGGGGGAGATCACTGAAGCTTTCTTT.

The V gene is TRBV5-1, the J gene TRBJ2-7; 11 nucleotides align to TRBD1. Trimming took 7 bases from V and 6 from J; bases not matched to a gene: 12. The germline gives CDR1 SGHRS, CDR2 YFSETQ. The CDR3 runs to 15 residues. The CDR3 protein is CASAINRDRGFEQYF. The DNA for the CDR3 is TGCGCCAGCGCTATAAACCGGGACAGGGGGTTCGAGCAGTACTTC. Using reference TRBV5-1 and TRBJ2-7 for the parts outside the CDR3, the full variable domain is KAGVTQTPRYLIKTRGQQVTLSCSPISGHRSVSWYQQTPGQGLQFLFEYFSETQRNKGNFPGRFSGRQFSNSRSEMNVSTLELGDSALYLCASAINRDRGFEQYFGPGTRLTVT.

About this clone: At one end the junction does not follow the germline gene, possibly because of a read error. V and J are TRBV27 and TRBJ1-6, with TRBD1 as a possible D gene (6 bases). The CDR3 covers 14 residues. CDR1 is MNHEY, CDR2 SMNVEV, per germline (reference sequence). The CDR3 DNA reads TGTGCCAGCAGCTTACAGGGCTATTATTCACCCCTCCACTTT. Protein sequence: CASSLQGYYSPLHF.

This sequence joins TRBV2 and TRBJ1-2; TRBD1 might be the D (6 bases). The CDR3 runs 15 residues. Germline V gene data show CDR1 as SNHLY and CDR2 as FYNNEI. The ends were cut back, 3 bases at V and 3 bases at J, with 14 bases in the middle. The CDR3 loop is CASSDGRGLDYGYTF. The CDR3 DNA is TGTGCCAGCAGTGATGGCAGGGGCCTTGACTATGGCTACACCTTC.

The V and J genes are TRBV9 and TRBJ1-1; TRBD1 aligns across 9 bases. V shed 4 bases, J shed 6 bases, and the junction held 7 bases outside the gene matches. CDR3 length: 14 amino acids. The V gene's germline CDR1 is SGDLS and CDR2 YYNGEE. The CDR3 here is CASSPYRGQPEAFF. The CDR3 nucleotides read TGTGCCAGCAGCCCCTACAGGGGGCAACCTGAAGCTTTCTTT.

The chain has TRBV2 and TRBJ1-1; TRBD1 agrees at 10 bases. Germline V gene sequence: CDR1 SNHLY, CDR2 FYNNEI. This CDR3 is built from 15 residues. Trimming removed 4 bases from V and 1 base from J; junction bases left unmatched: 3. Here the CDR3 reads CASSGTGGPNTEAFF. The CDR3 bases are TGTGCCAGCAGTGGGACAGGGGGACCGAACACTGAAGCTTTCTTT.

The chain employs TRBV6-1 and TRBJ2-5; D possibly corresponds to TRBD2 (5 bases). CDR1 and CDR2 from the germline V gene are MNHNS and SASEGT. This CDR3 is built from 14 residues. V lost 3 bases and J 5 bases, leaving 13 bases between the germline ends. CDR3 amino acids: CASSEGRFRETQYF. CDR3 coding DNA: TGTGCCAGCAGTGAGGGGAGATTTAGGGAGACCCAGTACTTC.

This clone showed up just once. The chain has TRBV28 and TRBJ2-7; 11 bases agree with TRBD1. The CDR3 runs 18 residues. J gave up 5 bases and V 4 bases, and 16 bases lay outside the gene matches. Per the germline V gene, CDR1 is MDHEN and CDR2 is SYDVKM. The CDR3 coding sequence is TGTGCCAGCAGTTATCACACCCTGCGGGACAGGGGGTTTCACGAGCAGTACTTC. It translates to CASSYHTLRDRGFHEQYF.

CDR3 nucleotides: TGCAGCGGGATACAGGGCGCAGATACGCAGTATTTT. It specifies CSGIQGADTQYF. This rearrangement joins TRBV29-1 to TRBJ2-3, with a weak D call TRBD1 (6 bases). There are 12 residues in the CDR3. The germline V gene encodes CDR1 SQVTM and CDR2 ANQGSEA. Deletions cut 7 bases from V and 4 bases from J, with 12 bases between.

CDR3 sequence reads: CASSFPGQGLGGYTF. The DNA of the CDR3 is TGCGCCAGCAGCTTCCCGGGACAGGGGCTCGGGGGCTACACCTTC. This rearrangement joins TRBV5-1 to TRBJ1-2; 10 bases line up with TRBD1. The CDR3 is 15 residues long. The V and J ends lost 2 bases and 8 bases, in that order; junction bases with no gene match: 9. CDR1 is SGHRS, CDR2 YFSETQ, per germline.

This clone has more than one count but fewer than ten. V and J are TRBV19 and TRBJ2-1; possibly TRBD2 for D (5 bases). V dropped 2 bases and J dropped 4 bases, with 6 bases sitting between them. Germline V gene data show CDR1 as LNHDA and CDR2 as SQIVND (reference sequence). The CDR3 loop spans 13 amino acids. In DNA form, the CDR3 reads TGTGCCAGTAGTATAACGGGGTACAATGAGCAGTTCTTC. Its protein is CASSITGYNEQFF. Full variable domain (outside the CDR3, taken from reference TRBV19 and TRBJ2-1): DGGITQSPKYLFRKEGQNVTLSCEQNLNHDAMYWYRQDPGQGLRLIYYSQIVNDFQKGDIAEGYSVSREKKESFPLTVTSAQKNPTAFYLCASSITGYNEQFFGPGTRLTVL.

V and J are TRBV2 and TRBJ1-1; D may be TRBD1 (6 bases). V lost 7 bases to trimming and J lost 1 base, with 16 bases between them. CDR1 and CDR2 from the germline V gene are SNHLY and FYNNEI. The CDR3 is 15 residues long. CDR3 residues: CASIDRSLGNTEAFF. For the CDR3, the DNA is TGTGCCAGCATCGACAGGTCTTTGGGGAACACTGAAGCTTTCTTT.